The next 25 T cell receptor beta chains were all read from a single sample in a study of cytomegalovirus exposure and HLA in healthy donors. The PCR had 60 Vbeta and 13 Jbeta primers. Some clones are missing from TCRdb's copy, which holds only in-frame ones; the method was immunoSEQ multiplex PCR. The repertoire has about 190,000 clones, roughly 81% of them found once; the top ten carry around 3.2%. The sequenced sample consisted of PBMCs. These TCRs come from a woman younger than 45 in good health and CMV-seropositive.

V gene TRBV29-1 combines with J gene TRBJ2-7, with 8 bases identical to TRBD1. CDR1 and CDR2 (germline): SQVTM, ANQGSEA. With 4 bases clipped from V and 5 bases from J, the junction kept 4 bases outside the gene matches. The CDR3 loop spans 12 amino acids. The DNA of the CDR3 is TGCAGCGTTGTGGCAGGGGGCGACGAGCAGTACTTC. Amino acid sequence: CSVVAGGDEQYF.

The chain uses TRBV6-5 and TRBJ2-1; D is perhaps TRBD2 (5 bases). This CDR3 region has 15 residues. The germline V and J ends were trimmed by 5 bases and 0 bases, with 11 bases remaining between them. Germline CDR1 is MNHEY and CDR2 is SVGAGI. This CDR3 is CASSHQGSSYNEQFF. The CDR3 DNA reads as TGTGCCAGCAGTCACCAAGGGAGCTCCTACAATGAGCAGTTCTTC.

This clone has a handful of counts. V is TRBV4-1 and J is TRBJ2-1; D uncertain. The V end lost 1 base, the J end lost 0 bases, and 10 bases lay between the germline ends. The germline CDR1 and CDR2 sequences are MGHRA and YSYEKL. The CDR3 sequence is 16 residues long. CDR3 amino acids: CASSQVNILSYNEQFF. The DNA of the CDR3 is TGCGCCAGCAGCCAAGTCAACATTCTCTCCTACAATGAGCAGTTCTTC.

This sequence joins TRBV5-6 and TRBJ2-2, with 10 bases aligning to TRBD2. In germline, CDR1 is SGHDT, CDR2 YYEEEE. The CDR3 loop spans 17 amino acids. The ends lost 4 bases at V and 3 bases at J; junction bases unmatched: 9. CDR3: CASSPGSSGSDTGELFF. In nucleotides, the CDR3 is TGTGCCAGCAGCCCTGGGTCTAGCGGGAGTGACACCGGGGAGCTGTTTTTT.

This chain joins TRBV7-9 and TRBJ2-1; 7 bases align to TRBD2. This CDR3 is 16 amino acids long. Germline CDR1 and CDR2: SEHNR and FQNEAQ (reference sequence). J gave up 3 bases and V 4 bases, and 9 bases lay outside the gene matches. CDR3 nucleotides: TGTGCCAGCAGCTCGGGCGGGGGAGATGACTACAATGAGCAGTTCTTC. As protein: CASSSGGGDDYNEQFF.

The chain is built from TRBV7-9 and TRBJ2-2, with a possible D match to TRBD2 (5 bases). Germline V gives CDR1 SEHNR, CDR2 FQNEAQ (reference sequence). V was pared by 5 bases and J by 6 bases, with 19 bases between. CDR3 size: 16 residues. The CDR3: CASSRRAGASAGELFF. The CDR3 nucleotides are TGTGCCAGCAGCCGCCGGGCGGGCGCAAGTGCCGGGGAGCTGTTTTTT.

The chain joins TRBV5-1 to TRBJ2-3; a possible D gene is TRBD2 (6 bases). This CDR3 is 16 amino acids long. CDR1 and CDR2 from the germline V gene are SGHRS and YFSETQ. Trimming left V 3 bases short and J 1 base short, with 15 bases between. CDR3: CASSYGPTGGTDTQYF. In DNA, the CDR3 is TGCGCCAGCAGCTACGGGCCGACGGGAGGCACAGATACGCAGTATTTT.

The J gene is TRBJ1-2, the V gene TRBV28, with TRBD1 identical over 11 bases. The CDR3 spans 15 residues. Germline CDR1 reads MDHEN; CDR2 reads SYDVKM. Germline trimming cut 5 bases from V and 7 bases from J; bases unmatched to any gene: 9. This chain's CDR3 is CASSDPGQGERGYTF. The CDR3 region has the DNA TGTGCCAGCAGTGATCCGGGACAGGGGGAGCGTGGCTACACCTTC.

This clone was observed once. V usage is TRBV11-2 and J usage is TRBJ2-5; D unclear. Germline-derived CDR1 and CDR2 are SGHAT and FQNNGV. The length of the CDR3 is 17 residues. V dropped 5 bases and J dropped 5 bases, with 24 bases sitting between them. The DNA for the CDR3 is TGTGCCAGCAGCCGCGCGGTGAGGCGTGATCCATGGGAGACCCAGTACTTC. It is translated as CASSRAVRRDPWETQYF.

The V gene is TRBV6-5, the J gene TRBJ2-5; 7 nucleotides match TRBD1. The closer fit of TRBJ2-7 to the DNA end suggests the J call may be wrong. From germline, CDR1 is MNHEY and CDR2 SVGAGI. This CDR3 is built from 14 residues. The DNA for the CDR3 is TGTGCCAGCAGTCTTAACAGGGGTTCCTACGAGCAGTACTTC. It translates to CASSLNRGSYEQYF.

The chain joins TRBV28 to TRBJ2-7; D unclear. The CDR3 has 15 amino acids. Germline values: CDR1 MDHEN, CDR2 SYDVKM. With 3 bases removed from V and 0 bases from J, the gap between germline ends came to 12 bases. Written as DNA, the CDR3 is TGTGCCAGCAGTTTCAGAGGCACGTTCTCCTACGAGCAGTACTTC. Translation: CASSFRGTFSYEQYF. Full variable domain (outside the CDR3, taken from reference TRBV28 and TRBJ2-7): DVKVTQSSRYLVKRTGEKVFLECVQDMDHENMFWYRQDPGLGLRLIYFSYDVKMKEKGDIPEGYSVSREKKERFSLILESASTNQTSMYLCASSFRGTFSYEQYFGPGTRLTVT.

The genes are TRBV19 and TRBJ1-4, with unresolved D. The germline V gene encodes CDR1 LNHDA and CDR2 SQIVND (reference sequence). The CDR3 has 16 residues. The V gene lost 4 bases and the J gene lost 5 bases, with 17 bases spanning the gap. The DNA of the CDR3 is TGTGCCAGTAGTACTGGACTTAGCAATTTGAATGAAAAACTGTTTTTT. Encoded protein: CASSTGLSNLNEKLFF.

This clone showed up just once. This chain connects TRBV6-5 to TRBJ2-2; D is undetermined. The V end lost 3 bases, the J end lost 1 base, and 6 bases lay between the germline ends. CDR1 MNHEY and CDR2 SVGAGI come from the germline V gene. The CDR3 runs to 14 residues. The CDR3 bases are TGTGCCAGCAGTTATGACTGGAACACCGGGGAGCTGTTTTTT. It is translated as CASSYDWNTGELFF.

The chain has TRBV5-6 and TRBJ2-5; 10 positions match TRBD2. The length of the CDR3 is 17 residues. Losses at the gene ends were 4 bases for V and 1 base for J; bases not matched to a gene: 10. Germline V gives CDR1 SGHDT, CDR2 YYEEEE. The CDR3 is CASSLVTGTSAQETQYF. The CDR3 nucleotides are TGTGCCAGCAGCCTCGTTACCGGGACTAGCGCCCAAGAGACCCAGTACTTC.

The chain employs TRBV19 and TRBJ1-2; 7 bases match TRBD1. The germline gives CDR1 LNHDA, CDR2 SQIVND (reference sequence). Trimming at V came to 1 base and at J to 8 bases, leaving 7 bases not matched to a gene. The CDR3 has 14 residues. In nucleotides, the CDR3 is TGTGCCAGTAGTATAGGCAGGACAGGATCGGGCTACACCTTC. Amino acid sequence: CASSIGRTGSGYTF.

The chain has TRBV27 and TRBJ2-1; no firm D call. Trimming stripped 5 bases from V and 7 bases from J, with 9 bases between. Germline V gene lookup returns CDR1 MNHEY and CDR2 SMNVEV (reference sequence). This CDR3 region has 12 residues. The CDR3, as DNA: TGTGCCAGCAGTCTCGGGTCGAATGAGCAGTTCTTC. Encoded protein: CASSLGSNEQFF.

This chain uses TRBV18 with TRBJ1-2; 7 bases are a match to TRBD1. Per the germline V gene, CDR1 is KGHSH and CDR2 is LQKENI. The V gene end was trimmed by 3 bases and the J gene end by 4 bases; junction bases not matched to a gene: 5. This CDR3 has 14 residues. The CDR3 sequence: CASSPPGQSYGYTF. In nucleotides, the CDR3 is TGTGCCAGCTCACCTCCGGGACAGAGCTATGGCTACACCTTC.

The chain uses TRBV28 and TRBJ2-7; 12 bases agree with TRBD2. Germline lookup yields CDR1 MDHEN and CDR2 SYDVKM. The CDR3 is made up of 18 amino acids. Germline trimming cut 4 bases from V and 3 bases from J; bases unmatched to any gene: 13. The CDR3 is CASSSGLAGTSPIYEQYF. Here the CDR3 DNA reads TGTGCCAGCAGTTCTGGACTAGCGGGAACCTCCCCCATCTACGAGCAGTACTTC.

Notes on this clone: Other DNA sequences in the same sample also yield this CDR3. The V and J genes are TRBV7-9 and TRBJ2-3, with D possibly matching TRBD1 (5 bases). The germline CDR1 and CDR2 sequences are SEHNR and FQNEAQ (reference sequence). CDR3 length: 15 amino acids. V gave up 0 bases and J gave up 1 base, with 8 bases separating them. The CDR3 is CASSLAGARTDTQYF. The DNA for the CDR3 is TGTGCCAGCAGCTTAGCTGGGGCTCGCACAGATACGCAGTATTTT.

The DNA of the CDR3 is TGTGCCAGCAGCCATGTCAGGGCAGGAGACTCCTACAATGAGCAGTTCTTC. It encodes CASSHVRAGDSYNEQFF. The chain couples TRBV4-2 to TRBJ2-1; weak D call: TRBD1 (5 bases). The CDR3 loop spans 17 amino acids. V lost 3 bases and J lost 0, with 15 bases in between. CDR1 LGHNA and CDR2 YNFKEQ come from the germline V gene.

The rearrangement uses TRBV5-4 and TRBJ2-7; 9 positions match TRBD2. CDR3 length equals 14 residues. Germline assignment: CDR1 SGHNT and CDR2 YYREEE (reference sequence). The J segment lost 5 bases and the V segment lost 4 bases, leaving 7 bases of the junction unmatched. The DNA for the CDR3 is TGTGCCAGCAGCAAGGCTAGCGGGATCCACGAGCAGTACTTC. Its protein is CASSKASGIHEQYF.

This clone has a single count. The gene calls are TRBV2 and TRBJ2-7; D possibly corresponds to TRBD1 (5 bases). This CDR3 contains 14 residues. Germline V gives CDR1 SNHLY, CDR2 FYNNEI. Trimming took 5 bases from V and 1 from J, leaving 12 bases between them. CDR3 coding DNA: TGTGCCAGCAGTCCCGACAGTGAATCCTACGAGCAGTACTTC. Translation gives CASSPDSESYEQYF.

V and J are TRBV10-3 and TRBJ1-2; 7 bases are a match to TRBD1. Germline CDR1 and CDR2: ENHRY and SYGVKD. The trim removed 4 bases at V and 3 bases at J, leaving 14 bases unmatched. This CDR3 contains 17 residues. CDR3 sequence reads: CAISGGSRDRVDYGYTF. The DNA of the CDR3 is TGTGCCATCAGTGGGGGCTCGAGAGACAGGGTGGACTATGGCTACACCTTC.

V gene TRBV6-1 combines with J gene TRBJ2-7; 8 bases are shared with TRBD2. Trimming at V came to 8 bases and at J to 4 bases, leaving 10 bases not matched to a gene. This CDR3 region has 14 residues. Per germline, CDR1 MNHNS and CDR2 SASEGT. In DNA, the CDR3 is TGTGCCAGCGGGGGGGCTAGCGGGCAGTACGAGCAGTACTTC. Encoded protein: CASGGASGQYEQYF.

The CDR3 nucleotides are TGTGCCATTGAGGACAGAGGCGATGAGCAGTTCTTC. It yields the protein CAIEDRGDEQFF. The chain joins TRBV10-3 to TRBJ2-1; D may be TRBD1 (6 bases). V was clipped by 9 bases and J by 8 bases, with 14 bases between them. CDR3 length: 12 amino acids. CDR1 and CDR2 from the germline V gene are ENHRY and SYGVKD.